A single sample gave rise to the 29 T cell receptor beta chains below, sequenced in a study of radiotherapy plus CTLA-4 blockade in lung cancer. Produced via immunoSEQ multiplex PCR; TCRdb's table is partial and in-frame only. Among more than 65,000 clones, around four fifths were seen once, and the ten largest hold more than 0.65%. The sample was peripheral blood, taken from a patient treated with radiotherapy plus ipilimumab. Receptors originate from a human donor with non-small cell lung cancer who had stable disease on radiotherapy plus ipilimumab.

The chain couples TRBV18 to TRBJ1-5; a possible D gene is TRBD1 (5 bases). From germline, CDR1 is KGHSH and CDR2 LQKENI. Trimming stripped 1 base from V and 2 bases from J, with 9 bases between. The CDR3 length is 15 residues. The CDR3 loop reads CASSPQGQGNQPQHF. The CDR3 DNA reads TGTGCCAGCTCACCACAGGGGCAGGGCAATCAGCCCCAGCATTTT. Complete variable domain (other parts from reference TRBV18 and TRBJ1-5): NAGVMQNPRHLVRRRGQEARLRCSPMKGHSHVYWYRQLPEEGLKFMVYLQKENIIDESGMPKERFSAEFPKEGPSILRIQQVVRGDSAAYFCASSPQGQGNQPQHFGDGTRLSIL.

The chain employs TRBV13 and TRBJ2-2; 10 bases are a match to TRBD2. The CDR3 extends over 17 amino acids. With V trimmed by 5 bases and J by 2 bases, 8 bases remained unmatched. Germline loops: CDR1 PRHDT, CDR2 FYEKMQ (reference sequence). The chain's CDR3 is CASSLMSGRANTGELFF. The CDR3 DNA follows: TGTGCCAGCAGCCTAATGAGCGGGAGGGCTAACACCGGGGAGCTGTTTTTT.

V is TRBV19 and J is TRBJ1-4, with D uncertain. The CDR3 is made up of 14 amino acids. With 3 bases removed from V and 3 bases from J, the gap between germline ends came to 8 bases. In germline, CDR1 is LNHDA, CDR2 SQIVND (reference sequence). CDR3 DNA: TGTGCCAGTAGTATTGGGATATCTAATGAAAAACTGTTTTTT. Amino acid sequence: CASSIGISNEKLFF.

This clone came up a few times. The V and J genes are TRBV4-1 and TRBJ2-7; D possibly corresponds to TRBD2 (5 bases). The V and J ends lost 3 bases and 5 bases respectively, with 11 bases between them. Germline-derived CDR1 and CDR2 are MGHRA and YSYEKL. The CDR3 is 13 amino acids. CDR3 amino acids: CASSQRAQHEQYF. The CDR3 region has the DNA TGCGCCAGCAGCCAGCGGGCCCAGCACGAGCAGTACTTC.

The V gene is TRBV5-6, the J gene TRBJ2-7, with D uncertain. V lost 4 bases, J lost 3 bases, and 14 bases lay in between. This CDR3 spans 14 amino acids. Germline lookup yields CDR1 SGHDT and CDR2 YYEEEE. DNA for the CDR3: TGTGCCAGCAGCCTAACCCGACCGAACTACGAGCAGTACTTC. Translation: CASSLTRPNYEQYF.

This chain links TRBV28 with TRBJ1-2; D is perhaps TRBD1 (6 bases). From germline, CDR1 is MDHEN and CDR2 SYDVKM. The CDR3 is made up of 13 amino acids. Deletions cut 6 bases from V and 6 bases from J, with 14 bases between. In nucleotides, the CDR3 is TGTGCCAGCAGCTCCCAGGGGCCCAATGGCTACACCTTC. It is translated as CASSSQGPNGYTF.

CDR3 sequence reads: CASSGLAGGNEQFF. As DNA, the CDR3 is TGTGCCAGCAGTGGTCTAGCGGGAGGAAATGAGCAGTTCTTC. The gene calls are TRBV2 and TRBJ2-1; 11 nucleotides align to TRBD2. The V and J ends lost 4 bases and 7 bases, in that order; junction bases with no gene match: 3. CDR1 and CDR2 from the germline V gene are SNHLY and FYNNEI. This CDR3 is 14 amino acids long.

The chain carries TRBV5-4 and TRBJ2-1, with TRBD2 matching over 7 bases. V was pared by 0 bases and J by 5 bases, with 2 bases of the junction left unmatched. The CDR3 is 14 residues long. Germline CDR1 reads SGHNT; CDR2 reads YYREEE (reference sequence). The CDR3 bases are TGTGCCAGCAGCTTGGGGGGACTAAACAATGAGCAGTTCTTC. Translation: CASSLGGLNNEQFF.

The gene calls are TRBV28 and TRBJ2-7; TRBD1 aligns across 9 bases. CDR1 and CDR2 from the germline V gene are MDHEN and SYDVKM. The CDR3 runs 16 residues. V gave up 4 bases and J gave up 4 bases; unmatched junction bases: 11. The CDR3 loop is CASSYRPGQGHYEQYF. In nucleotides, the CDR3 is TGTGCCAGCAGTTATCGACCGGGACAGGGTCATTACGAGCAGTACTTC.

In its sample, this clone was seen a few times. This CDR3 is also generated by other DNA sequences in the sample. The V call is TRBV28, the J call TRBJ1-6, with 9 bases aligning to TRBD1. V trimming: 5 bases; J trimming: 7 bases; junction bases outside the gene matches: 12. CDR3 length: 17 residues. Germline CDR1 reads MDHEN; CDR2 reads SYDVKM. This CDR3 is CASSILQGAPRNSPLHF. DNA of the CDR3: TGTGCCAGCAGTATATTACAGGGGGCGCCGAGGAATTCACCCCTCCACTTT. Drawing the rest from reference TRBV28 and TRBJ1-6, the complete variable domain is DVKVTQSSRYLVKRTGEKVFLECVQDMDHENMFWYRQDPGLGLRLIYFSYDVKMKEKGDIPEGYSVSREKKERFSLILESASTNQTSMYLCASSILQGAPRNSPLHFGNGTRLTVT.

The chain employs TRBV7-2 and TRBJ2-1; 11 nucleotides agree with TRBD1. Germline V lookup: CDR1 SGHTA, CDR2 FQGNSA. After removal of 2 bases from V and 5 bases from J, the junction contained 8 bases not matched to a gene. The length of the CDR3 is 17 residues. CDR3 region: CASSLKTGTGGDNEQFF. In DNA, the CDR3 is TGTGCCAGCAGCTTAAAAACCGGGACAGGGGGTGACAATGAGCAGTTCTTC.

This sequence joins TRBV28 and TRBJ1-2; the match to TRBD1 covers 8 bases. The V gene end was trimmed by 5 bases and the J gene end by 4 bases; junction bases not matched to a gene: 12. CDR1 is MDHEN, CDR2 SYDVKM, per germline. This CDR3 has 16 amino acids. CDR3 DNA: TGTGCCAGCAGTAGCTCTTGGGACAGGACGACCTATGGCTACACCTTC. This encodes CASSSSWDRTTYGYTF.

For the CDR3, the DNA is TGTGCCAGCAGCTCCTTCGGCTCCCACACAGATACGCAGTATTTT. Translating gives CASSSFGSHTDTQYF. This chain links TRBV7-2 with TRBJ2-3; D is unresolved. The CDR3 sequence is 15 residues long. V was shortened by 4 bases and J by 2 bases, with 13 bases between the two germline ends. Germline CDR1 SGHTA, CDR2 FQGNSA.

V usage is TRBV27 and J usage is TRBJ2-1; 9 bases map to TRBD1. Germline CDR1 MNHEY, CDR2 SMNVEV (reference sequence). This CDR3 region has 17 residues. V shed 3 bases and J 2 bases; nucleotides not matched to a gene: 8. CDR3 in amino acids: CASSFYGQGTTYNEQFF. DNA for the CDR3: TGTGCCAGCAGTTTTTACGGACAGGGGACAACCTACAATGAGCAGTTCTTC.

The rearrangement links TRBV6-6 to TRBJ2-7; 10 bases align to TRBD1. The CDR3 covers 12 residues. Germline assignment: CDR1 MNHNY and CDR2 SVGAGI (reference sequence). After removal of 8 bases from V and 3 bases from J, the junction contained 1 base not matched to a gene. CDR3 region: CASGDRGYEQYF. The CDR3, as DNA: TGTGCCAGCGGGGACAGGGGCTACGAGCAGTACTTC.

This chain uses TRBV5-1 with TRBJ1-2; 7 bases agree with TRBD1. With 4 bases clipped from V and 1 base from J, the junction kept 13 bases outside the gene matches. The CDR3 spans 17 residues. Germline V CDR1 and CDR2: SGHRS, YFSETQ. The DNA of the CDR3 is TGCGCCAGCAGCCTCCGGGAGGGGGCCTCCTATAACTATGGCTACACCTTC. Its protein product is CASSLREGASYNYGYTF.

The chain joins TRBV27 to TRBJ2-3, with D tentatively TRBD1 (6 bases). Trimming took off 7 bases at V and 2 bases at J, with 16 bases between the two ends. Germline V CDR1 and CDR2: MNHEY, SMNVEV (reference sequence). The CDR3 totals 15 residues. The chain's CDR3 is CASKDRTLYTDTQYF. The CDR3 coding sequence is TGTGCCAGCAAAGACAGGACCCTTTACACAGATACGCAGTATTTT.

Here the CDR3 DNA reads TGTGCCTGGAGTAGCGGCCTCCAAGAGACCCAGTACTTC. Translation gives CAWSSGLQETQYF. The chain links TRBV30 to TRBJ2-5, with D possibly matching TRBD2 (5 bases). Germline V CDR1 and CDR2: GTSNPN, SVGIG (reference sequence). Between the trimmed V and J ends, which lost 2 bases and 1 base, there was a span of 8 bases. The CDR3 is 13 residues long.

This clone was seen a single time. This chain uses TRBV30 with TRBJ1-2; D is unresolved. This CDR3 comprises 10 residues. CDR1 GTSNPN and CDR2 SVGIG come from the germline V gene (reference sequence). V was trimmed by 3 bases and J by 7 bases, leaving 6 bases between them. CDR3 nucleotides: TGTGCCTGGAGCAACGTTGGCTACACCTTC. This gives the protein CAWSNVGYTF.

A few counts support this clone. Here the CDR3 reads CATSRGNEKLFF. CDR3 nucleotide sequence: TGTGCCACCAGCAGGGGTAATGAAAAACTGTTTTTT. The gene calls are TRBV15 and TRBJ1-4; D call uncertain. Germline CDR1 reads LNHNV; CDR2 reads YYDKDF (reference sequence). This CDR3 spans 12 amino acids. The V and J ends lost 3 bases and 4 bases respectively, with 3 bases between them.

The gene calls are TRBV10-2 and TRBJ2-1; 9 positions match TRBD1. The CDR3 length is 14 residues. Trimming cost V 7 bases and J 6 bases; bases outside gene matches: 7. Germline V CDR1 and CDR2: WSHSY, SAAADI. This CDR3 reads CASKGQGLRNEQFF. In nucleotides, the CDR3 is TGCGCCAGCAAAGGACAGGGGTTACGCAATGAGCAGTTCTTC.

This clone came up a few times. Here the CDR3 DNA reads TGTGCCAGCAGCTTAAGAGTTAGCGGGAGGTCCTCCTACAATGAGCAGTTCTTC. Amino acid sequence: CASSLRVSGRSSYNEQFF. The chain links TRBV7-3 to TRBJ2-1, with 10 bases fitting TRBD2. Germline V lookup: CDR1 SGHTA, CDR2 FQGTGA. The CDR3 totals 18 residues. After removal of 1 base from V and 0 bases from J, the junction contained 6 bases not matched to a gene.

The chain joins TRBV30 to TRBJ1-4; D is uncertain. Germline assignment: CDR1 GTSNPN and CDR2 SVGIG (reference sequence). The V and J ends lost 4 bases and 6 bases respectively, with 18 bases between them. The CDR3 consists of 15 residues. CDR3 sequence reads: CAWIKLPRSDEKLFF. For the CDR3, the DNA is TGTGCCTGGATAAAACTTCCCCGTTCAGATGAAAAACTGTTTTTT. The variable domain in full, with the rest retrieved from reference TRBV30 and TRBJ1-4, is SQTIHQWPATLVQPVGSPLSLECTVEGTSNPNLYWYRQAAGRGLQLLFYSVGIGQISSEVPQNLSASRPQDRQFILSSKKLLLSDSGFYLCAWIKLPRSDEKLFFGSGTQLSVL.

The chain has TRBV5-4 and TRBJ2-5; D is possibly TRBD1 or TRBD2 (5 bases each). The CDR3 contains 13 residues. V was clipped by 2 bases and J by 5 bases, with 10 bases between them. Germline loops: CDR1 SGHNT, CDR2 YYREEE (reference sequence). The CDR3 protein is CASSFGGRETQYF. CDR3 nucleotides: TGTGCCAGCAGCTTTGGGGGTAGGGAGACCCAGTACTTC.

This clone was seen a few times. This rearrangement joins TRBV4-1 to TRBJ2-5; TRBD2 matches 14 bases. Germline CDR1 reads MGHRA; CDR2 reads YSYEKL. The CDR3 is made up of 16 amino acids. With 4 bases clipped from V and 5 bases from J, the junction kept 6 bases outside the gene matches. The CDR3 DNA is TGCGCCAGCAGCCTGACTAGCGGGGGGGCGGGGGAGACCCAGTACTTC. Its protein is CASSLTSGGAGETQYF.

CDR3 DNA: TGTGCCAGTAGTATAAAATGGGACAATTTCCCGGTGCACGAGCAGTACTTC. The encoded protein is CASSIKWDNFPVHEQYF. The chain carries TRBV19 and TRBJ2-7; D is possibly TRBD1 (6 bases). V was cut by 2 bases and J by 5 bases, with 22 bases left in between. The germline V gene has CDR1 LNHDA and CDR2 SQIVND (reference sequence). This CDR3 has 17 residues.

V usage is TRBV5-6 and J usage is TRBJ1-6; D gene ambiguous. Germline V gene sequence: CDR1 SGHDT, CDR2 YYEEEE. Trimming pared 0 bases from V and 0 bases from J, leaving 4 bases between. This CDR3 has 15 residues. For the CDR3, the DNA is TGTGCCAGCAGCTTGGGGAGCTCCTATAATTCACCCCTCCACTTT. This sequence encodes CASSLGSSYNSPLHF.

This clone was detected once. This chain links TRBV14 with TRBJ2-1; 10 nucleotides line up with TRBD2. Trimming at V came to 0 bases and at J to 8 bases, leaving 1 base not matched to a gene. The CDR3 length is 14 residues. Germline assignment: CDR1 SGHDN and CDR2 FVKESK. The CDR3 sequence: CASSQDTSGDEQFF. In nucleotides, the CDR3 is TGTGCCAGCAGCCAAGATACTAGCGGGGATGAGCAGTTCTTC.

This clone was counted once. This rearrangement joins TRBV23-1 to TRBJ1-3; no definite D call. TRBV23-1 is annotated as an ORF whose role is uncertain. The CDR3 runs to 15 residues. Trimming cost V 4 bases and J 0 bases, with 10 bases left between them. The CDR3, as DNA: TGCGCCAGCAGTCTTCCAGCGGACTCTGGAAACACCATATATTTT. Protein product: CASSLPADSGNTIYF.